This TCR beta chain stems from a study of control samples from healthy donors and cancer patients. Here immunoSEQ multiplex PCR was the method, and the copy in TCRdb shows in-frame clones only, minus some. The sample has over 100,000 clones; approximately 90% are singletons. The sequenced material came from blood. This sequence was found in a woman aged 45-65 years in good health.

The CDR3 is CASNPAAGYTF. For the CDR3, the DNA is TGTGCCAGCAACCCGGCGGCTGGCTACACCTTC. This rearrangement joins TRBV2 to TRBJ1-2; D gene ambiguous. The CDR3 runs 11 residues. Trimming took 7 bases from V and 7 from J, leaving 10 bases between them. Germline V gives CDR1 SNHLY, CDR2 FYNNEI.